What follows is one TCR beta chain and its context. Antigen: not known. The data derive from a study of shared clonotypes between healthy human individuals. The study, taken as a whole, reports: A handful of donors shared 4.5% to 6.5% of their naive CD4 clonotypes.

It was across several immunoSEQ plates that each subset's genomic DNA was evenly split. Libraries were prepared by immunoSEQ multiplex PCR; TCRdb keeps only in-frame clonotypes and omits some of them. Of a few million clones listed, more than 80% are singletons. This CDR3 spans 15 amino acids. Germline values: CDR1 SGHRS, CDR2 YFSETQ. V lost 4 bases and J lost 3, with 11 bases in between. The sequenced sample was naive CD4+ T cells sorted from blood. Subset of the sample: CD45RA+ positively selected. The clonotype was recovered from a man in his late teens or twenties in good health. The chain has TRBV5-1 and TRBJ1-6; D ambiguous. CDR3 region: CASSPEDGYNSPLHF. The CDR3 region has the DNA TGCGCCAGCAGCCCAGAGGACGGCTATAATTCACCCCTCCACTTT.